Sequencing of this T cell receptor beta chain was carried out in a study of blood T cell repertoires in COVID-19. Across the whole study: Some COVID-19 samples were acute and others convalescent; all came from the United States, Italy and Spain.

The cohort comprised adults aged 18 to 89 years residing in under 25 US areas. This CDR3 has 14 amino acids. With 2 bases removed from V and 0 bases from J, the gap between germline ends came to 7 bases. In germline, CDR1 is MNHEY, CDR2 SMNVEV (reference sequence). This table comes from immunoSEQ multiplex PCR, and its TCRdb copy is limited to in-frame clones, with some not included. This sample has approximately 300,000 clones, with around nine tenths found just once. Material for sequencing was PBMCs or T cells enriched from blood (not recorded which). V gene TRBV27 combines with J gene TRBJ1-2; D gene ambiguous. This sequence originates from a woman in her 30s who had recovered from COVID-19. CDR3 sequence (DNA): TGTGCCAGCAGTTTAAGACACCCTAACTATGGCTACACCTTC. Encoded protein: CASSLRHPNYGYTF.